A single sample gave rise to the 24 T cell receptor beta chains below, sequenced in a study of blood T cell repertoires in COVID-19 (dated by TCRdb to the early 2020s). Library preparation used the immunoSEQ multiplex PCR assay. Drawn from immuneACCESS, this table holds only the in-frame rearrangements with V and J called that TCRdb kept. Clones are partly lost; checked studies trace under half to an unresolved V gene and leave the rest unexplained. A total of 75,000 to 100,000 clones appear in this sample, 70% to 90% of them only once. The ten largest clones capture roughly 1.7% of the sample. The sequenced material came from peripheral blood. All receptors come from a man at least 80 years old with acute or convalescent COVID-19.

The gene calls are TRBV7-2 and TRBJ1-1; TRBD1 agrees at 9 bases. This CDR3 is built from 15 residues. J was trimmed by 5 bases and V by 2 bases; bases with no gene match: 6. Germline V gene data show CDR1 as SGHTA and CDR2 as FQGNSA. DNA for the CDR3: TGTGCCAGCAGCTTAACCCGGGACAGGGCTACTGAAGCTTTCTTT. Residues: CASSLTRDRATEAFF.

The CDR3 nucleotides read TGTGCTAGCTTACCGGGACTAGCCGAGTCAGATACGCAGTATTTT. It codes for CASLPGLAESDTQYF. The rearrangement uses TRBV6-5 and TRBJ2-3, with 9 bases lining up with TRBD2. This CDR3 spans 15 amino acids. Germline CDR1 and CDR2: MNHEY and SVGAGI.

The chain combines TRBV28 with TRBJ2-7; D is undetermined. The CDR3 covers 11 residues. Germline CDR1 MDHEN, CDR2 SYDVKM. V dropped 7 bases and J dropped 0 bases, with 4 bases sitting between them. The CDR3, as DNA: TGTGCCAGCACGGGCTCCTACGAGCAGTACTTC. Translated: CASTGSYEQYF.

The CDR3 here is CASSIDGGSEQFF. CDR3 nucleotide sequence: TGTGCCAGCAGCATCGATGGTGGGAGTGAGCAGTTCTTC. This chain joins TRBV7-3 and TRBJ2-1; D perhaps matches TRBD2 (5 bases). The V end was cut by 5 bases, the J end by 9 bases, with 14 bases between. The CDR3 has 13 residues. The germline V gene encodes CDR1 SGHTA and CDR2 FQGTGA.

The chain links TRBV2 to TRBJ2-4; 8 bases are shared with TRBD2. V was clipped by 6 bases and J by 0 bases; unmatched bases: 10. Germline V gene sequence: CDR1 SNHLY, CDR2 FYNNEI. CDR3 size: 17 residues. The CDR3 DNA reads as TGTGCCAGCAGGGGCCTGCGGGAGGCGTTAGCCAAAAACATTCAGTACTTC. This gives the protein CASRGLREALAKNIQYF.

This clone was seen a single time. The chain links TRBV9 to TRBJ2-3; TRBD2 agrees at 10 bases. Germline loops: CDR1 SGDLS, CDR2 YYNGEE. The CDR3 has 16 residues. V lost 3 bases, J lost 4 bases, and 8 bases stayed unmatched. For the CDR3, the DNA is TGTGCCAGCAGCGCAGCCAGCGGGAGGGGGGCAGATACGCAGTATTTT. Translation: CASSAASGRGADTQYF.

CDR3 DNA sequence: TGCAGTGCTACCCGGGGTGAAGCTTTCTTT. Protein product: CSATRGEAFF. The rearrangement uses TRBV20-1 and TRBJ1-1, with unresolved D. This CDR3 spans 10 amino acids. CDR1 is DFQATT, CDR2 SNEGSKA, per germline (reference sequence). Trimming left V 4 bases short and J 7 bases short, with 7 bases between.

The J gene is TRBJ2-2, the V gene TRBV29-1; D possibly corresponds to TRBD1 (6 bases). CDR3 size: 14 residues. Trimming took 3 bases from V and 6 from J, leaving 14 bases between them. Germline V lookup: CDR1 SQVTM, CDR2 ANQGSEA. The CDR3 here is CSVEYPRGAGELFF. CDR3 DNA sequence: TGCAGCGTTGAGTACCCCAGGGGTGCCGGGGAGCTGTTTTTT.

The chain combines TRBV3-1 (or the pseudogene TRBV3-2) with TRBJ2-1; possibly TRBD1 for D (6 bases). The CDR3 has 13 amino acids. In germline, CDR1 is LGHDT, CDR2 YNNKEL (reference sequence). Trimming shortened V by 6 bases and J by 7 bases, and 13 bases separated the two germline ends. The chain's CDR3 is CASRNRVQNEQFF. Here the CDR3 DNA reads TGTGCCAGCAGAAACAGGGTCCAGAATGAGCAGTTCTTC.

V and J are TRBV11-2 and TRBJ2-7, with TRBD1 as a possible D gene (6 bases). V was clipped by 3 bases and J by 0 bases, with 21 bases between them. This CDR3 spans 18 amino acids. Per the germline V gene, CDR1 is SGHAT and CDR2 is FQNNGV. The CDR3: CASSLQGFSMWSSYEQYF. CDR3 bases: TGTGCCAGCAGCTTGCAGGGGTTCTCAATGTGGAGCTCCTACGAGCAGTACTTC.

The chain employs TRBV6-5 and TRBJ2-2; 7 positions agree with TRBD2. The CDR3 consists of 15 residues. CDR1 and CDR2 (germline): MNHEY, SVGAGI. With V trimmed by 7 bases and J by 3 bases, 8 bases remained unmatched. The chain's CDR3 is CASIPLAAYTGELFF. The CDR3 DNA is TGTGCCAGCATCCCCCTAGCGGCATACACCGGGGAGCTGTTTTTT.

This chain uses TRBV7-9 with TRBJ1-5; D not resolved. The CDR3 spans 14 residues. V dropped 5 bases and J dropped 4 bases, with 12 bases sitting between them. Germline V gene sequence: CDR1 SEHNR, CDR2 FQNEAQ (reference sequence). The CDR3 DNA reads TGTGCCAGCAGCATCGGACTAGGGAATCAGCCCCAGCATTTT. The encoded protein is CASSIGLGNQPQHF.

The rearrangement joins TRBV2 to TRBJ2-7; no reliable D call. This CDR3 has 13 amino acids. The V end was cut by 2 bases, the J end by 2 bases, with 7 bases between. CDR1 is SNHLY and CDR2 is FYNNEI in the germline V gene. CDR3 nucleotide sequence: TGTGCCAGCAGTGAAACACCAACCTACGAGCAGTACTTC. Translation gives CASSETPTYEQYF.

The chain uses TRBV4-3 and TRBJ2-1; 9 bases are a match to TRBD2. Germline V CDR1 and CDR2: LGHNA, YSLEER. V lost 0 bases, J lost 2 bases, and 2 bases stayed unmatched. This CDR3 has 16 residues. The CDR3 is CASSQETSGTYNEQFF. The DNA of the CDR3 is TGCGCCAGCAGCCAAGAGACTAGCGGAACCTACAATGAGCAGTTCTTC.

V is TRBV19 and J is TRBJ1-3, with D possibly TRBD1 on 5 matching bases. The CDR3 runs to 14 residues. The germline CDR1 and CDR2 sequences are LNHDA and SQIVND (reference sequence). V lost 5 bases to trimming and J lost 0 bases, with 8 bases between them. The CDR3 sequence: CASSPTVSGNTIYF. DNA for the CDR3: TGTGCCAGTAGTCCGACAGTCTCTGGAAACACCATATATTTT.

The chain is built from TRBV7-2 and TRBJ2-7, with D perhaps matching TRBD2 (5 bases). From germline, CDR1 is SGHTA and CDR2 FQGNSA. CDR3 size: 14 residues. The germline V and J ends were trimmed by 5 bases and 3 bases, with 14 bases remaining between them. CDR3 coding DNA: TGTGCCAGCAGCGCGCGAGGGCTCAGCTACGAGCAGTACTTC. It yields the protein CASSARGLSYEQYF.

The chain employs TRBV7-3 and TRBJ1-6; D gene unclear. Between the trimmed V and J ends, which lost 3 bases and 10 bases, there was a span of 10 bases. CDR3 length: 13 amino acids. In germline, CDR1 is SGHTA, CDR2 FQGTGA. This CDR3 is CASSLLGQSPLHF. In nucleotides, the CDR3 is TGTGCCAGCAGCTTGCTAGGTCAATCACCCCTCCACTTT.

V usage is TRBV19 and J usage is TRBJ2-7; 12 nucleotides line up with TRBD1. This CDR3 is 15 amino acids long. CDR1 is LNHDA and CDR2 is SQIVND in the germline V gene (reference sequence). V lost 6 bases, J lost 3 bases, and 6 bases stayed unmatched. The DNA for the CDR3 is TGTGCCAGTAGCGCGGGACAGGGGGCTGTCTACGAGCAGTACTTC. Its translation: CASSAGQGAVYEQYF.

The chain combines TRBV9 with TRBJ2-3; possible D gene TRBD2, 5 bases. V was clipped by 1 base and J by 0 bases, with 9 bases between them. The germline gives CDR1 SGDLS, CDR2 YYNGEE. This CDR3 is built from 15 residues. In nucleotides, the CDR3 is TGTGCCAGCAGCGTACGAGGGTCAAGCACAGATACGCAGTATTTT. This codes for CASSVRGSSTDTQYF.

This clone was seen only a few times. The chain recombines TRBV7-9 with TRBJ1-2; D unresolved. In germline, CDR1 is SEHNR, CDR2 FQNEAQ (reference sequence). The CDR3 is 16 residues long. Deletions cut 5 bases from V and 8 bases from J, with 24 bases between. CDR3 amino acids: CASSRYPPRAMEGYTF. CDR3 DNA sequence: TGTGCCAGCAGCCGTTATCCTCCGCGGGCTATGGAGGGCTACACCTTC.

In this sample, this clone turned up a few times. The J gene is TRBJ1-4, the V gene TRBV28; 7 positions match TRBD1. The CDR3 spans 15 residues. With V trimmed by 4 bases and J by 2 bases, 4 bases remained unmatched. The V gene's germline CDR1 is MDHEN and CDR2 SYDVKM. In DNA form, the CDR3 reads TGTGCCAGCAGTTCGGGGACAGCTACTAATGAAAAACTGTTTTTT. It yields the protein CASSSGTATNEKLFF.

V and J are TRBV15 and TRBJ2-7; 8 positions match TRBD2. Germline-derived CDR1 and CDR2 are LNHNV and YYDKDF (reference sequence). This CDR3 comprises 13 residues. V shed 8 bases and J 6 bases; nucleotides not matched to a gene: 9. The DNA for the CDR3 is TGTGCCACCGCTTTGGGACTAGTGGGCGAGCAGTACTTC. Its translation is CATALGLVGEQYF.

This clone was counted a single time. The chain is built from TRBV29-1 and TRBJ2-7, with 7 positions matching TRBD1. After removal of 5 bases from V and 4 bases from J, the junction contained 8 bases not matched to a gene. Germline V lookup: CDR1 SQVTM, CDR2 ANQGSEA. The CDR3 runs 13 residues. The chain's CDR3 is CSVSGTVEYEQYF. CDR3 DNA: TGCAGCGTTTCCGGGACAGTAGAGTACGAGCAGTACTTC.

This chain connects TRBV10-3 to TRBJ2-7, with 10 positions matching TRBD1. The CDR3 has 15 residues. CDR1 ENHRY and CDR2 SYGVKD come from the germline V gene. Germline trimming cut 4 bases from V and 2 bases from J; bases unmatched to any gene: 5. The CDR3 nucleotides are TGTGCCATCAGTGGACAGGGGGCGGGGGCCTACGAGCAGTACTTC. Encoded protein: CAISGQGAGAYEQYF.